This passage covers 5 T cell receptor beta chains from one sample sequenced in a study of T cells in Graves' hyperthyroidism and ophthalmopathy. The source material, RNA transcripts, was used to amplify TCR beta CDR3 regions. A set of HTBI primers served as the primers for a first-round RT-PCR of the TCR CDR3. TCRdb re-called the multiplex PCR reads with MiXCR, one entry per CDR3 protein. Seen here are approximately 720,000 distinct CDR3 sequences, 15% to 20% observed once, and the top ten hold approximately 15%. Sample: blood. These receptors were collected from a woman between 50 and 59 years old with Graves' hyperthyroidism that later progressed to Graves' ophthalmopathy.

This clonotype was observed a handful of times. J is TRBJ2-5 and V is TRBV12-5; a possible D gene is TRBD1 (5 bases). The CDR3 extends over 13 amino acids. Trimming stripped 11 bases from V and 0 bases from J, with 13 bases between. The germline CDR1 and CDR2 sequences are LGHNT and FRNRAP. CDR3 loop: CASVPDNQETQYF. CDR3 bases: TGTGCTTCAGTCCCGGACAACCAAGAGACCCAGTACTTC.

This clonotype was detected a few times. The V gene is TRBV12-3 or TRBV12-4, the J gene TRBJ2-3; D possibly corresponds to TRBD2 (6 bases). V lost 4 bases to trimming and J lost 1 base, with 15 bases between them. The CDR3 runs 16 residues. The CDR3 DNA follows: TGTGCCAGCAGTTCTACTAACACGGGAGGCACAGATACGCAGTATTTT. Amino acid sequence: CASSSTNTGGTDTQYF.

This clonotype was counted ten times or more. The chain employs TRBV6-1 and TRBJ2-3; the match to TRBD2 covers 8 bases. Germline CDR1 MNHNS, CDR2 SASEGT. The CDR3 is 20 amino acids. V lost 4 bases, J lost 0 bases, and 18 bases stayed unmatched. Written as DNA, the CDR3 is TGTGCCAGCAGTGTGCTTTTGCGGGGGGAAATCCCTGCAAGCACAGATACGCAGTATTTT. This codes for CASSVLLRGEIPASTDTQYF.

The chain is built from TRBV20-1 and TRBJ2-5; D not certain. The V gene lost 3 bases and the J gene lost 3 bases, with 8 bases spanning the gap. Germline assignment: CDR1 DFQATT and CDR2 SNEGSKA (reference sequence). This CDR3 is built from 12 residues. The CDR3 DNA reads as TGCAGTGCTAGTCTGGTTAAAGAGACCCAGTACTTC. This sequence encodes CSASLVKETQYF.

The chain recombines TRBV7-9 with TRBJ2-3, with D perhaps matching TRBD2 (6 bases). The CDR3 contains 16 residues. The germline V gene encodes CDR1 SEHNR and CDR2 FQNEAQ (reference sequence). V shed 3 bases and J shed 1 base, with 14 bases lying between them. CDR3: CASSFMEGIGTDTQYF. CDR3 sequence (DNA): TGTGCCAGCAGCTTTATGGAGGGAATCGGCACAGATACGCAGTATTTT.